This is a list of T cell receptor beta chains from one sample in a study of T cell changes during pregnancy in multiple sclerosis. TCRdb keeps only in-frame clones here, not all; method: immunoSEQ multiplex PCR. Altogether over 25,000 clones are present, 89% being singletons, with the ten largest covering more than 6.5%. Sequenced here: CD8+ T cells from peripheral blood mononuclear cells, sampled after pregnancy. The receptor source for this set is a female donor with multiple sclerosis, enrolled in a pregnancy study. The CDR3 runs from the conserved cysteine through the conserved F or W. D genes are given only for firm matches. Clone size is not always given. Where it is, it says once, few, many or a class for expanded clones.

d_call: TRBD2; v_call: TRBV7-9; j_call: TRBJ2-3; clone_size: .; cdr3_nt: TGTGCCAGCAGCTTATGGTTACTAGCGGGGGCAGATACGCAGTATTTT; cdr3_aa: CASSLWLLAGADTQYF
d_call: TRBD2; v_call: TRBV5-1; j_call: TRBJ2-2; clone_size: .; cdr3_nt: TGCGCCAGCAGCTCGTTAGCGGGAGGGGTCACCGGGGAGCTGTTTTTT; cdr3_aa: CASSSLAGGVTGELFF
d_call: TRBD2; v_call: TRBV6-1; j_call: TRBJ2-3; clone_size: once; cdr3_nt: TGTGCCAGCAGTGATCTAGCGGGGAGCACAGATACGCAGTATTTT; cdr3_aa: CASSDLAGSTDTQYF
d_call: .; v_call: TRBV15; j_call: TRBJ2-5; clone_size: .; cdr3_nt: TGTGCCACCAGCAGAGATGCAGAAAAGGAGACCCAGTACTTC; cdr3_aa: CATSRDAEKETQYF
d_call: .; v_call: TRBV12-5; j_call: TRBJ2-5; clone_size: .; cdr3_nt: TGTGCTACCCGCCCCCCTGACAGTCCGACCCAGTACTTC; cdr3_aa: CATRPPDSPTQYF
d_call: .; v_call: TRBV7-9; j_call: TRBJ1-4; clone_size: .; cdr3_nt: TGTGCCAGCAGCTTAGGAACAGGGACTAATGAAAAACTGTTTTTT; cdr3_aa: CASSLGTGTNEKLFF
d_call: TRBD2; v_call: TRBV10-3; j_call: TRBJ2-2; clone_size: .; cdr3_nt: TGTGCCATCAGTGATAAGCCGGGACTAGCGGCCTCCGGGGAGCTGTTTTTT; cdr3_aa: CAISDKPGLAASGELFF
d_call: .; v_call: TRBV30; j_call: TRBJ2-1; clone_size: .; cdr3_nt: TGTGCCTGGAGCTTCATAGCGGCCTCATACAATGAGCAGTTCTTC; cdr3_aa: CAWSFIAASYNEQFF
d_call: TRBD1; v_call: TRBV6-5; j_call: TRBJ2-3; clone_size: .; cdr3_nt: TGTGCCAGCAGCGGACAGGGCGTAACAGATACGCAGTATTTT; cdr3_aa: CASSGQGVTDTQYF
d_call: TRBD2; v_call: TRBV29-1; j_call: TRBJ2-1; clone_size: once; cdr3_nt: TGCAGCGTTCTCGCGGGAGAATTCTACAATGAGCAGTTCTTC; cdr3_aa: CSVLAGEFYNEQFF
d_call: .; v_call: TRBV5-5; j_call: TRBJ2-1; clone_size: .; cdr3_nt: TGTGCCAGCAGCTTGGAGGGTCGGGAATACAATGAGCAGTTCTTC; cdr3_aa: CASSLEGREYNEQFF
d_call: TRBD1; v_call: TRBV6-1; j_call: TRBJ1-2; clone_size: .; cdr3_nt: TGTGCCAGCAGTGTCGACAGGGGGCGCGGCTACACCTTC; cdr3_aa: CASSVDRGRGYTF
d_call: .; v_call: TRBV28; j_call: TRBJ1-1; clone_size: few; cdr3_nt: TGTGCCAGCAGTCTTACAGGGACCCATCCTTTCTTT; cdr3_aa: CASSLTGTHPFF
d_call: TRBD1; v_call: TRBV19; j_call: TRBJ2-3; clone_size: .; cdr3_nt: TGTGCCAGTAGTATTCGGACAGGGGAGAACTCAGATACGCAGTATTTT; cdr3_aa: CASSIRTGENSDTQYF
d_call: TRBD2; v_call: TRBV2; j_call: TRBJ2-1; clone_size: .; cdr3_nt: TGTGCCAGCAGTAAGACTAGCGGGATTTACTCCTACAATGAGCAGTTCTTC; cdr3_aa: CASSKTSGIYSYNEQFF
d_call: TRBD1; v_call: TRBV9; j_call: TRBJ2-5; clone_size: .; cdr3_nt: TGTGCCAGCAGCGTAGGAAGGACAGGGATGGAGACCCAGTACTTC; cdr3_aa: CASSVGRTGMETQYF
d_call: .; v_call: TRBV27; j_call: TRBJ1-1; clone_size: .; cdr3_nt: TGTGCCAGCCACCCCGGGGGAGGTACTGAAGCTTTCTTT; cdr3_aa: CASHPGGGTEAFF
d_call: .; v_call: TRBV27; j_call: TRBJ2-7; clone_size: .; cdr3_nt: TGTGCCAGCAGTTTAAGGGGCGGATTCGAGCAGTACTTC; cdr3_aa: CASSLRGGFEQYF
d_call: .; v_call: TRBV10-1; j_call: TRBJ2-7; clone_size: .; cdr3_nt: TGCGCCAGCACCGGTGTCAGGTCCTACGAGCAGTACTTC; cdr3_aa: CASTGVRSYEQYF
d_call: .; v_call: TRBV27; j_call: TRBJ2-7; clone_size: .; cdr3_nt: TGTGCCAGCAGTTTAGCGGGATACTCCTACGAGCAGTACTTC; cdr3_aa: CASSLAGYSYEQYF
d_call: TRBD2; v_call: TRBV7-3; j_call: TRBJ2-7; clone_size: .; cdr3_nt: TGTGCCAGCAGCCTAACTAGCGGCCCATCCTACGAGCAGTACTTC; cdr3_aa: CASSLTSGPSYEQYF
d_call: .; v_call: TRBV7-9; j_call: TRBJ2-7; clone_size: .; cdr3_nt: TGTGCCAGCAGCACCCAGGGACACGACTACGAGCAGTACTTC; cdr3_aa: CASSTQGHDYEQYF
d_call: .; v_call: TRBV13; j_call: TRBJ2-1; clone_size: .; cdr3_nt: TGTGCCAGCAGCTTAGGGGACTCCTTCTACAATGAGCAGTTCTTC; cdr3_aa: CASSLGDSFYNEQFF
d_call: .; v_call: TRBV28; j_call: TRBJ2-7; clone_size: once; cdr3_nt: TGTGCCAGCAGTCCACGACAGTCCTACGAGCAGTACTTC; cdr3_aa: CASSPRQSYEQYF
d_call: .; v_call: TRBV12-5; j_call: TRBJ2-2; clone_size: .; cdr3_nt: TGTGCTAGTGCTTCAGGGCCCACCGGGGAGCTGTTTTTT; cdr3_aa: CASASGPTGELFF
d_call: TRBD1; v_call: TRBV6-1; j_call: TRBJ1-6; clone_size: .; cdr3_nt: TGTGCCAGCAGTGCAACACAGGGGGCCGGGAATTCACCCCTCCACTTT; cdr3_aa: CASSATQGAGNSPLHF
d_call: TRBD1; v_call: TRBV9; j_call: TRBJ1-1; clone_size: once; cdr3_nt: TGTGCCAGCAGCGTTTCAGGGGGGACTGAAGCTTTCTTT; cdr3_aa: CASSVSGGTEAFF
d_call: .; v_call: TRBV28; j_call: TRBJ2-7; clone_size: .; cdr3_nt: TGTGCCAGCAGTTTTCGGTTAGCGTCGTACGAGCAGTACTTC; cdr3_aa: CASSFRLASYEQYF
d_call: TRBD2; v_call: TRBV28; j_call: TRBJ2-2; clone_size: .; cdr3_nt: TGTGCCAGCAGCAACGCTAGGGGACTAATTTACACCGGGGAGCTGTTTTTT; cdr3_aa: CASSNARGLIYTGELFF
d_call: .; v_call: TRBV7-9; j_call: TRBJ2-7; clone_size: .; cdr3_nt: TGTGCCAGCAGTTCGGACAGTTCCTTCTACGAGCAGTACTTC; cdr3_aa: CASSSDSSFYEQYF
d_call: .; v_call: TRBV19; j_call: TRBJ2-4; clone_size: .; cdr3_nt: TGTGCCAGTAGTATATCCGCATACGGGAGAAACATTCAGTACTTC; cdr3_aa: CASSISAYGRNIQYF
d_call: TRBD1; v_call: TRBV19; j_call: TRBJ2-1; clone_size: .; cdr3_nt: TGTGCCAGTAGTATGGCCAGGGGGCTATACAATGAGCAGTTCTTC; cdr3_aa: CASSMARGLYNEQFF
d_call: .; v_call: TRBV7-9; j_call: TRBJ1-3; clone_size: once; cdr3_nt: TGTGCCAGCAGCTCCACAGATTACTCCTCTGGAAACACCATATATTTT; cdr3_aa: CASSSTDYSSGNTIYF
d_call: TRBD1; v_call: TRBV4-2; j_call: TRBJ1-4; clone_size: .; cdr3_nt: TGTGCCAGCAGCCAAGGACAGGGATTGGAAAAACTGTTTTTT; cdr3_aa: CASSQGQGLEKLFF
d_call: TRBD2; v_call: TRBV27; j_call: TRBJ2-7; clone_size: .; cdr3_nt: TGTGCCAGCAGTTCGGCGGGAGGGGCTTTTTACGAGCAGTACTTC; cdr3_aa: CASSSAGGAFYEQYF
d_call: .; v_call: TRBV4-1; j_call: TRBJ2-1; clone_size: .; cdr3_nt: TGCGCCAGCAGCCAAGGACGGGCCAGACAGAACTACAATGAGCAGTTCTTC; cdr3_aa: CASSQGRARQNYNEQFF
d_call: TRBD1; v_call: TRBV2; j_call: TRBJ2-5; clone_size: .; cdr3_nt: TGTGCCAACGACAGGGCGGATGAGACCCAGTACTTC; cdr3_aa: CANDRADETQYF
d_call: .; v_call: TRBV27; j_call: TRBJ2-7; clone_size: .; cdr3_nt: TGTGCCAGCAGTTTATCAGGCGGCGAGCAGTACTTC; cdr3_aa: CASSLSGGEQYF
d_call: TRBD1; v_call: TRBV9; j_call: TRBJ2-3; clone_size: .; cdr3_nt: TGTGCCAGCAGCGTAGCTGGGACAGCCGCAGATACGCAGTATTTT; cdr3_aa: CASSVAGTAADTQYF
d_call: .; v_call: TRBV15; j_call: TRBJ1-3; clone_size: .; cdr3_nt: TGTGCCACCAGCAGAGATCGCCAGGGGTACACTGGAAACACCATATATTTT; cdr3_aa: CATSRDRQGYTGNTIYF
d_call: TRBD1; v_call: TRBV15; j_call: TRBJ1-5; clone_size: .; cdr3_nt: TGTGCCACCAGCAGAGATTTGGGGACAGGCAGTGGTCAGCCCCAGCATTTT; cdr3_aa: CATSRDLGTGSGQPQHF
d_call: TRBD2; v_call: TRBV10-3; j_call: TRBJ2-2; clone_size: .; cdr3_nt: TGTGCCATCAGGGCCACTAGCGGGAGTACCGGGGAGCTGTTTTTT; cdr3_aa: CAIRATSGSTGELFF
d_call: .; v_call: TRBV7-9; j_call: TRBJ1-1; clone_size: .; cdr3_nt: TGTGCCAGCAGTTACTCGTCTCTGAACACTGAAGCTTTCTTT; cdr3_aa: CASSYSSLNTEAFF
d_call: TRBD1; v_call: TRBV7-9; j_call: TRBJ2-3; clone_size: .; cdr3_nt: TGTGCCAGCAGCTCAGGGGGCGCACACACAGATACGCAGTATTTT; cdr3_aa: CASSSGGAHTDTQYF
d_call: .; v_call: TRBV6-4; j_call: TRBJ2-1; clone_size: .; cdr3_nt: TGTGCCAGCAGTGACTCGACAGCGCCAGGGAATGAGCAGTTCTTC; cdr3_aa: CASSDSTAPGNEQFF
d_call: TRBD1; v_call: TRBV15; j_call: TRBJ1-2; clone_size: .; cdr3_nt: TGTGCCACCAGCAGATTAAGGACAGGGAAAGGCTACACCTTC; cdr3_aa: CATSRLRTGKGYTF
d_call: .; v_call: TRBV4-1; j_call: TRBJ1-3; clone_size: .; cdr3_nt: TGCGCCAGCAGCCAAGAGGGCTGGGGCTCGTCGGGAAACACCATATATTTT; cdr3_aa: CASSQEGWGSSGNTIYF
d_call: TRBD1; v_call: TRBV4-3; j_call: TRBJ2-7; clone_size: .; cdr3_nt: TGCGCCAGCAGCCAAGATCCGGGACAGGGCGGCTACGAGCAGTACTTC; cdr3_aa: CASSQDPGQGGYEQYF
d_call: TRBD1; v_call: TRBV9; j_call: TRBJ2-3; clone_size: once; cdr3_nt: TGTGCCAGCAGCGTAGAAGGGACAGGGGTTTACGATACGCAGTATTTT; cdr3_aa: CASSVEGTGVYDTQYF
d_call: .; v_call: TRBV29-1; j_call: TRBJ1-2; clone_size: .; cdr3_nt: TGCAGCGTTGAAGATAGGGGCCTTGACTATGGCTACACCTTC; cdr3_aa: CSVEDRGLDYGYTF